The rows below give T cell receptor beta chains drawn from one sample of a study of OX40 agonist ivuxolimab in advanced cancers. TCRdb's copy holds only in-frame clones and misses some; the assay was immunoSEQ multiplex PCR. The sample contains about 11,000 clones, just over 75% of which appear only once. The sample in question was CD4+ or CD8+ T cells sorted from blood, obtained in a trial of the OX40 agonist ivuxolimab. The receptors derive from an adult with an advanced solid tumor such as melanoma, head and neck, liver or kidney cancer. CDR3s include the opening cysteine and the closing phenylalanine or tryptophan. Each record gives: D gene, J gene, V gene, clone size, CDR3 protein, CDR3 DNA. The D gene is left open where the match is weak. Clone size appears in some rows only: once, few, many, or a class for an expanded clone.

NA | TRBJ2-7 | TRBV5-1 | NA | CASSQLPGLYEQYF | TGCGCCAGCAGCCAATTACCGGGACTCTACGAGCAGTACTTC
NA | TRBJ2-7 | TRBV30 | NA | CAWAEGRVYEQYF | TGTGCCTGGGCCGAAGGCAGGGTGTACGAGCAGTACTTC
TRBD1 | TRBJ2-2 | TRBV27 | NA | CASRTGDTGELFF | TGTGCCAGCAGGACAGGGGACACCGGGGAGCTGTTTTTT
NA | TRBJ2-7 | TRBV30 | few | CAWSEGGGSYEQYF | TGTGCCTGGAGTGAGGGCGGAGGTAGTTACGAGCAGTACTTC
NA | TRBJ1-1 | TRBV6-4 | NA | CASSLRAENTEAFF | TGTGCCAGCAGTCTCAGGGCGGAGAACACTGAAGCTTTCTTT
NA | TRBJ2-3 | TRBV9 | NA | CASSVDSGTDTQYF | TGTGCCAGCAGCGTAGATAGTGGCACAGATACGCAGTATTTT
NA | TRBJ1-2 | TRBV9 | NA | CASSVEGNYGYTF | TGTGCCAGCAGCGTCGAGGGGAACTATGGCTACACCTTC
NA | TRBJ1-1 | TRBV5-1 | once | CASSSDLEGEAFF | TGCGCCAGCAGCTCCGACCTCGAGGGTGAAGCTTTCTTT
NA | TRBJ2-7 | TRBV28 | NA | CASSLWRGAAYEQYF | TGTGCCAGCAGTTTATGGAGGGGGGCTGCCTACGAGCAGTACTTC
NA | TRBJ2-5 | TRBV6-1 | NA | CASPGLGRETQYF | TGTGCCAGCCCGGGATTAGGGCGGGAGACCCAGTACTTC
TRBD1 | TRBJ2-2 | TRBV7-8 | NA | CASNLARTGDTGELFF | TGTGCCAGCAACTTAGCCCGGACAGGCGACACCGGGGAGCTGTTTTTT
NA | TRBJ2-3 | TRBV9 | medium-sized | CASSPGSPTDTQYF | TGTGCCAGCAGCCCAGGGTCCCCCACAGATACGCAGTATTTT
NA | TRBJ1-1 | TRBV27 | NA | CASSSGGTNTEAFF | TGTGCCAGCAGTTCGGGTGGGACGAACACTGAAGCTTTCTTT
NA | TRBJ2-7 | TRBV27 | NA | CASSLGGRGYEQYF | TGTGCCAGCAGTTTGGGGGGCAGGGGATACGAGCAGTACTTC
TRBD2 | TRBJ2-6 | TRBV6-4 | NA | CATSDGLAGAWANVLTF | TGTGCCACCAGTGATGGACTAGCGGGAGCCTGGGCCAACGTCCTGACTTTC
NA | TRBJ1-1 | TRBV7-9 | NA | CASSIDSRSFF | TGTGCCAGCAGCATCGACAGTAGGTCTTTCTTT
NA | TRBJ2-5 | TRBV10-3 | medium-sized | CAIAGADRLETQYF | TGTGCCATCGCAGGGGCGGATAGGTTAGAGACCCAGTACTTC
TRBD2 | TRBJ2-5 | TRBV11-1 | few | CASSLYTELAGKETQYF | TGTGCCAGCAGCTTATATACAGAACTAGCGGGAAAAGAGACCCAGTACTTC
TRBD1 | TRBJ2-7 | TRBV27 | NA | CASSSTAGTETYEQYF | TGTGCCAGCAGTTCGACCGCCGGGACAGAGACCTACGAGCAGTACTTC